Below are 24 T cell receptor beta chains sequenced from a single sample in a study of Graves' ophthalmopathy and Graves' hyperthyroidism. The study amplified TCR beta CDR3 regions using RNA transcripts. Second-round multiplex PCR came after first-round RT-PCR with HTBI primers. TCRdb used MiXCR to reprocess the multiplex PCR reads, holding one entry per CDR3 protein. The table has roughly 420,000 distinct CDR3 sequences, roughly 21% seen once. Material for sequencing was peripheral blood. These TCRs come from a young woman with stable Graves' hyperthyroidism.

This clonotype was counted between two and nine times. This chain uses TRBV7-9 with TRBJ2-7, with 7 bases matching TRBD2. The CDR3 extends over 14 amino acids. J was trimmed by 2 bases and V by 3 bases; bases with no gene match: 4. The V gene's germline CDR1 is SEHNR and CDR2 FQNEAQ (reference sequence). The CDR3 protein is CASSFGRAAYEQYF. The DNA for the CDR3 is TGTGCCAGCAGCTTTGGGAGGGCCGCCTACGAGCAGTACTTC.

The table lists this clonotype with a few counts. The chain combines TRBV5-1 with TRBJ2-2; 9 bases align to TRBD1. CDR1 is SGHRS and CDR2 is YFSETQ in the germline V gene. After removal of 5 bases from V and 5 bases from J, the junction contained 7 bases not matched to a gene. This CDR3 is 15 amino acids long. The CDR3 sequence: CASRKTGGRTGELFF. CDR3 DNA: TGCGCCAGCAGGAAAACAGGGGGCAGGACCGGGGAGCTGTTTTTT.

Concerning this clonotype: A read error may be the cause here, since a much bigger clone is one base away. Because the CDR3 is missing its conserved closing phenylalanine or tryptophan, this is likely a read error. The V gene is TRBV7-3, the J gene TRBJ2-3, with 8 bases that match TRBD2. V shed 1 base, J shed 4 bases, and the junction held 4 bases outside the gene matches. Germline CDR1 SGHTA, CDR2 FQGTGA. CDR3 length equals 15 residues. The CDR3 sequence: CASSLISGRADTQYC. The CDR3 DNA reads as TGTGCCAGCAGCTTAATTTCCGGGAGGGCAGATACGCAGTATTGT.

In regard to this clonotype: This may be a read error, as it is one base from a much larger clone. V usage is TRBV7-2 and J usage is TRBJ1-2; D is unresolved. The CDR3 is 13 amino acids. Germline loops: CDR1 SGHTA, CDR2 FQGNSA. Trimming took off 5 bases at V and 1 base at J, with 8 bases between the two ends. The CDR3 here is CASSREINYGYTF. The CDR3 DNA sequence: TGTGCCAGCAGCCGGGAAATTAACTATGGCTACACCTTC. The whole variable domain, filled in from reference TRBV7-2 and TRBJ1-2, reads GAGVSQSPSNKVTEKGKDVELRCDPISGHTALYWYRQSLGQGLEFLIYFQGNSAPDKSGLPSDRFSAERTGGSVSTLTIQRTQQEDSAVYLCASSREINYGYTFGSGTRLTVV.

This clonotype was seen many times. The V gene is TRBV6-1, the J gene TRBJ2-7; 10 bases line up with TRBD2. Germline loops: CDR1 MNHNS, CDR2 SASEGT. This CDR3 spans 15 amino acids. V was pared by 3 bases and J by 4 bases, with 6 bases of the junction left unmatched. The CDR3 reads CASSDKTSGSYEQYF. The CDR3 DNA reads TGTGCCAGCAGTGATAAGACTAGCGGGTCGTACGAGCAGTACTTC.

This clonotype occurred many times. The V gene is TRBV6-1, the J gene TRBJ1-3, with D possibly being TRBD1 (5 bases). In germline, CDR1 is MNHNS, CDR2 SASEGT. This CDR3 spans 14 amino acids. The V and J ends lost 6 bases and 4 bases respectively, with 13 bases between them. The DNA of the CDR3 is TGTGCCAGCAGCAAACTCGGGGGAGGAAACACCATATATTTT. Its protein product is CASSKLGGGNTIYF.

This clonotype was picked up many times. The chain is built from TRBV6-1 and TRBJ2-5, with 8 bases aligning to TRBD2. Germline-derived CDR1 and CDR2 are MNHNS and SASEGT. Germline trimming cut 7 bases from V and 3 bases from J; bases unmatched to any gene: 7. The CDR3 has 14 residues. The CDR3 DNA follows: TGTGCCAGCACCAACGTCGGGGGGGAAGAGACCCAGTACTTC. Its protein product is CASTNVGGEETQYF.

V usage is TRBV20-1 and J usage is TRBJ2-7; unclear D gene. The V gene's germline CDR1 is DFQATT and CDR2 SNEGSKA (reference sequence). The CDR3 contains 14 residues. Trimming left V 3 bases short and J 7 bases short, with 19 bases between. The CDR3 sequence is CSASPGRGVVEQYF. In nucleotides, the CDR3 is TGCAGTGCTAGCCCGGGCCGAGGCGTGGTAGAGCAGTACTTC.

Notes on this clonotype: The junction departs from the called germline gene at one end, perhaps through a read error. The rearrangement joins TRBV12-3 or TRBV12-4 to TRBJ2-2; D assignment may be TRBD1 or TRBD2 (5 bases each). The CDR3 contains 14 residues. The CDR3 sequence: CASSSGTNTGELFF. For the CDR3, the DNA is TGTGCCAGCAGCTCCGGGACGAATACCGGGGAGCTGTTTTTT.

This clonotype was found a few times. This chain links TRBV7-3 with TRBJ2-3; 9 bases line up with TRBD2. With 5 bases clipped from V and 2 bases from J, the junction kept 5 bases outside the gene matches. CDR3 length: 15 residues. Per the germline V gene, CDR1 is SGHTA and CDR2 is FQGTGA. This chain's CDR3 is CASSLLAGFTDTQYF. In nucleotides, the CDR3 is TGTGCCAGCAGCCTACTAGCGGGTTTCACAGATACGCAGTATTTT.

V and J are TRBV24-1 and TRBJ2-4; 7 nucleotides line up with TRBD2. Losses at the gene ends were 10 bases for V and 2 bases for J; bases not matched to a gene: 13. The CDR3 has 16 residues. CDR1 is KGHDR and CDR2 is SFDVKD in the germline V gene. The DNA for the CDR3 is TGTGCCACAGACCTTAGGGGAGGGCCAACCAAAAACATTCAGTACTTC. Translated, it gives CATDLRGGPTKNIQYF.

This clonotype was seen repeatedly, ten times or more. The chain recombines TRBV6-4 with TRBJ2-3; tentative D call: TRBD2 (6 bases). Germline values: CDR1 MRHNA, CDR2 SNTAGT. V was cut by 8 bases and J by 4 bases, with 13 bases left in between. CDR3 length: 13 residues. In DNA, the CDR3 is TGTGCCAGCGCGGGACGGGAGTCAGATACGCAGTATTTT. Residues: CASAGRESDTQYF.

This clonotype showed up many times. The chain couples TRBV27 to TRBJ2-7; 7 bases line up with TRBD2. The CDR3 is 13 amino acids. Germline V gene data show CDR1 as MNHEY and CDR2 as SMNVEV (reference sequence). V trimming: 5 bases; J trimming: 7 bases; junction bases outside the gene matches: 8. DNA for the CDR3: TGTGCCAGCAGTCCCCTTACGGGGGGTGAGCAGTACTTC. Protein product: CASSPLTGGEQYF.

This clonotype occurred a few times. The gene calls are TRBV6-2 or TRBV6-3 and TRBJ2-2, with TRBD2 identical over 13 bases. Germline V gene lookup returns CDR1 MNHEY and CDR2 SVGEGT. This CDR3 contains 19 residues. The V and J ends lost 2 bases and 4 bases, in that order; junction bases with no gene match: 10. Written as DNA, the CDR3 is TGTGCCAGCAGTTACCCCTCAACCGGGACTAGCGGGACCACCGGGGAGCTGTTTTTT. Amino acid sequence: CASSYPSTGTSGTTGELFF.

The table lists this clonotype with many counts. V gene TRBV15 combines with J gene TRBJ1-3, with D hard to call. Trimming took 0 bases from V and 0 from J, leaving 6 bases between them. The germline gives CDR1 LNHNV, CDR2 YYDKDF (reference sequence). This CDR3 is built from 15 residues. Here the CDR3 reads CATSRDPISGNTIYF. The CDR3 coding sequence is TGTGCCACCAGCAGAGATCCAATCTCTGGAAACACCATATATTTT. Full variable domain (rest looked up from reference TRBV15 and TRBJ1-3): DAMVIQNPRYQVTQFGKPVTLSCSQTLNHNVMYWYQQKSSQAPKLLFHYYDKDFNNEADTPDNFQSRRPNTSFCFLDIRSPGLGDTAMYLCATSRDPISGNTIYFGEGSWLTVV.

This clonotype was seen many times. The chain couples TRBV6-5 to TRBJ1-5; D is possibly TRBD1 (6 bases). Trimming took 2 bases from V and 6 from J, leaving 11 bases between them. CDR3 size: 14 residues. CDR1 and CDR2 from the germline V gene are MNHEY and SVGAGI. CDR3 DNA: TGTGCCAGCAGTTACCAGGGGAGGGTTCAGCCCCAGCATTTT. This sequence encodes CASSYQGRVQPQHF.

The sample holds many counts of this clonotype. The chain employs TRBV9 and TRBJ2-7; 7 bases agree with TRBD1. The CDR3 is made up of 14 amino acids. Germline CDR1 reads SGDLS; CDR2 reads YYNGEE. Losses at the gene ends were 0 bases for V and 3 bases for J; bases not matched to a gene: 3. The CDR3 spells CASSVDPGGYEQYF. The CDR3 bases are TGTGCCAGCAGCGTAGACCCAGGGGGCTACGAGCAGTACTTC. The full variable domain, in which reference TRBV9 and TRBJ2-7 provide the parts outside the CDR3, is DSGVTQTPKHLITATGQRVTLRCSPRSGDLSVYWYQQSLDQGLQFLIQYYNGEERAKGNILERFSAQQFPDLHSELNLSSLELGDSALYFCASSVDPGGYEQYFGPGTRLTVT.

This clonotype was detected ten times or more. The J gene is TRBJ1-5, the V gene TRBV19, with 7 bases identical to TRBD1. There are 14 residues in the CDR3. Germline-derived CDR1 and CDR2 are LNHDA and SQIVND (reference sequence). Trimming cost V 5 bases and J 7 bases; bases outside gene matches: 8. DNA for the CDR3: TGTGCCAGTAGTCCATACAGGGGAGGACAGCCCCAGCATTTT. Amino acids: CASSPYRGGQPQHF.

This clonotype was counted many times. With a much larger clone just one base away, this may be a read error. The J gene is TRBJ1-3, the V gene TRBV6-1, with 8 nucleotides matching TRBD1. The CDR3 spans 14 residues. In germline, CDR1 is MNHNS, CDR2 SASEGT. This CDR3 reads CASRDDRGGNTTYF. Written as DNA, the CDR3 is TGTGCCAGCAGGGATGACAGGGGTGGAAACACCACATATTTT.

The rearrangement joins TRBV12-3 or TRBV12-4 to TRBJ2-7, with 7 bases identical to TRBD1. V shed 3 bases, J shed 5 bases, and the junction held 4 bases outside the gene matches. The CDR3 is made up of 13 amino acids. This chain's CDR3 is CASSFGTANEQYF. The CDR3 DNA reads TGTGCCAGCAGTTTCGGGACAGCTAACGAGCAGTACTTC.

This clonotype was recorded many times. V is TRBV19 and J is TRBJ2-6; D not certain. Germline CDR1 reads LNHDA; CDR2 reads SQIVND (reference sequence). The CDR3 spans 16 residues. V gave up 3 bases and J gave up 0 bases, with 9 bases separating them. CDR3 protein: CASSIRTRSGANVLTF. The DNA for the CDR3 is TGTGCCAGTAGTATCAGAACCCGCTCTGGGGCCAACGTCCTGACTTTC.

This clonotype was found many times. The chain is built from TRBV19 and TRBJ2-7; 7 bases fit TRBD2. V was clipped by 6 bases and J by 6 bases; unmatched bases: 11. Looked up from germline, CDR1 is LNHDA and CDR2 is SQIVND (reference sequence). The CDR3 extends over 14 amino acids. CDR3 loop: CASSHPGGTGEQYF. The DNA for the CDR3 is TGTGCCAGTAGCCACCCGGGAGGCACGGGCGAGCAGTACTTC.

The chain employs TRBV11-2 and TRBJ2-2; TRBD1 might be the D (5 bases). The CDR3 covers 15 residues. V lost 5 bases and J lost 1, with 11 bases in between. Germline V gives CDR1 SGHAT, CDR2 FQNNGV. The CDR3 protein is CASSPTGQNTGELFF. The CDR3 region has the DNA TGTGCCAGCAGCCCAACCGGACAGAACACCGGGGAGCTGTTTTTT.

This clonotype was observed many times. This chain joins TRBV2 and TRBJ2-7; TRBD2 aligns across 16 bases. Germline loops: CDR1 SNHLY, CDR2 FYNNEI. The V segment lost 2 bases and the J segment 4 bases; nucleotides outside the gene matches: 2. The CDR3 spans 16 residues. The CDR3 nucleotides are TGTGCCAGCAGTGAAAGGGGACTAGCGGGAGGGTACGAGCAGTACTTC. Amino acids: CASSERGLAGGYEQYF.